Following are 32 T cell receptor beta chains from one sample sequenced in a study of blood T cell repertoires in COVID-19. Sequencing was performed with immunoSEQ multiplex PCR; in TCRdb, only in-frame clones are kept and a portion is missing. Counted here are about 300,000 clones, 83% occurring once; the ten biggest clones make up around a tenth. What was sequenced was peripheral blood. These TCRs come from a woman in her forties or fifties who had recovered from COVID-19.

The J gene is TRBJ2-5, the V gene TRBV7-2; tentative D call: TRBD2 (5 bases). Trimming pared 5 bases from V and 3 bases from J, leaving 16 bases between. The CDR3 loop spans 15 amino acids. Germline V lookup: CDR1 SGHTA, CDR2 FQGNSA. The CDR3 DNA reads TGTGCCAGCAGCCACCGTACGCGGGTGGAAGAGACCCAGTACTTC. Translated, it gives CASSHRTRVEETQYF.

The chain combines TRBV28 with TRBJ2-3, with 12 bases aligning to TRBD2. V gave up 4 bases and J gave up 6 bases; unmatched junction bases: 8. CDR3 length equals 16 residues. Germline V CDR1 and CDR2: MDHEN, SYDVKM. CDR3 sequence (DNA): TGTGCCAGCAGTTCCCGACTAGCGGGAGAGCATGATACGCAGTATTTT. It yields the protein CASSSRLAGEHDTQYF.

This chain joins TRBV19 and TRBJ2-2, with D maybe TRBD2 (5 bases). CDR3 length equals 13 residues. V was pared by 8 bases and J by 6 bases, with 13 bases between. The V gene's germline CDR1 is LNHDA and CDR2 SQIVND (reference sequence). CDR3 nucleotide sequence: TGTGCCAGTTCAAGGCATAGCGCCGGGGAGCTGTTTTTT. It codes for CASSRHSAGELFF.

The gene calls are TRBV10-3 and TRBJ2-1; maybe TRBD2 (6 bases). V lost 0 bases and J 2 bases, leaving 11 bases between the germline ends. The CDR3 extends over 16 amino acids. CDR1 is ENHRY and CDR2 is SYGVKD in the germline V gene. CDR3 nucleotides: TGTGCCATCAGTGAGTCATTAGGGAGGCCCTACAATGAGCAGTTCTTC. This gives the protein CAISESLGRPYNEQFF.

The chain has TRBV2 and TRBJ1-1, with 9 bases fitting TRBD1. The V segment lost 8 bases and the J segment 5 bases; nucleotides outside the gene matches: 12. CDR1 SNHLY and CDR2 FYNNEI come from the germline V gene. The CDR3 is 15 residues long. CDR3 in DNA: TGTGCCAGCTCGAAACTCAGGACAGGGGAGACTGAAGCTTTCTTT. The encoded protein is CASSKLRTGETEAFF.

The V and J genes are TRBV5-1 and TRBJ2-3; TRBD2 agrees at 8 bases. V was clipped by 4 bases and J by 0 bases; unmatched bases: 10. Germline V gene sequence: CDR1 SGHRS, CDR2 YFSETQ. This CDR3 spans 17 amino acids. The CDR3 spells CASSGPRLAGSTDTQYF. CDR3 nucleotides: TGCGCCAGCAGCGGGCCTCGGCTAGCGGGTAGCACAGATACGCAGTATTTT.

The chain recombines TRBV6-2 or TRBV6-3 with TRBJ2-2; TRBD1 agrees at 10 bases. CDR3 size: 15 residues. J was trimmed by 6 bases and V by 5 bases; bases with no gene match: 6. The V gene's germline CDR1 is MNHEY and CDR2 SVGEGT. The CDR3 is CASSQPGQGPGELFF. For the CDR3, the DNA is TGTGCCAGCAGTCAGCCGGGACAGGGGCCCGGGGAGCTGTTTTTT.

The V call is TRBV18, the J call TRBJ2-3, with D tentatively TRBD2 (6 bases). V lost 2 bases and J lost 2, with 14 bases in between. Germline values: CDR1 KGHSH, CDR2 LQKENI. The CDR3 is 16 amino acids. DNA for the CDR3: TGTGCCAGCTCACCAAGGTCCGGGGGATCCACAGATACGCAGTATTTT. Protein: CASSPRSGGSTDTQYF.

This chain links TRBV6-2 or TRBV6-3 with TRBJ2-4; no clear D gene. In germline, CDR1 is MNHEY, CDR2 SVGEGT. The V end lost 6 bases, the J end lost 0 bases, and 12 bases lay between the germline ends. This CDR3 contains 15 residues. Here the CDR3 DNA reads TGTGCCAGCAGCCTAACGGTGGTAGCCAAAAACATTCAGTACTTC. Its translation: CASSLTVVAKNIQYF.

The rearrangement uses TRBV6-5 and TRBJ2-7; 9 bases agree with TRBD1. The CDR3 is 15 residues long. CDR1 MNHEY and CDR2 SVGAGI come from the germline V gene. The V gene end was trimmed by 4 bases and the J gene end by 0 bases; junction bases not matched to a gene: 4. The CDR3 loop is CASSSTGGSSYEQYF. The DNA of the CDR3 is TGTGCCAGCAGTTCCACAGGGGGCAGCTCCTACGAGCAGTACTTC.

This sequence joins TRBV6-5 and TRBJ1-2; 7 bases fit TRBD1. CDR1 is MNHEY and CDR2 is SVGAGI in the germline V gene. V gave up 4 bases and J gave up 8 bases; unmatched junction bases: 7. The CDR3 sequence is 13 residues long. The CDR3 DNA follows: TGTGCCAGCAGTTCCCGGACAGGAGGGGGCTACACCTTC. Translating it yields CASSSRTGGGYTF.

V is TRBV19 and J is TRBJ1-1; TRBD1 aligns across 7 bases. Germline lookup yields CDR1 LNHDA and CDR2 SQIVND (reference sequence). Unmatched junction bases numbered 12, after V lost 5 bases and J lost 0 bases. The CDR3 spans 17 residues. CDR3 sequence: CASSSTGDIPLNTEAFF. CDR3 DNA sequence: TGTGCCAGTAGTTCCACAGGGGATATCCCGCTGAACACTGAAGCTTTCTTT.

The chain uses TRBV6-4 and TRBJ2-7; 9 nucleotides match TRBD2. Germline V gene data show CDR1 as MRHNA and CDR2 as SNTAGT. Germline trimming cut 6 bases from V and 6 bases from J; bases unmatched to any gene: 18. CDR3 length equals 17 residues. The CDR3 loop is CASSPAGGDPPDGEQYF. The CDR3 nucleotides are TGTGCCAGCAGCCCGGCGGGAGGGGATCCACCGGATGGCGAGCAGTACTTC.

This sequence joins TRBV28 and TRBJ2-7, with TRBD1 matching over 8 bases. Trimming took 10 bases from V and 4 from J; bases not matched to a gene: 12. Germline V gene data show CDR1 as MDHEN and CDR2 as SYDVKM. This CDR3 is built from 14 residues. The DNA for the CDR3 is TGTGCCACTGCAGGGGGCAGGTTTCCATACGAGCAGTACTTC. It yields the protein CATAGGRFPYEQYF.

The V and J genes are TRBV5-4 and TRBJ1-6; perhaps TRBD1 as D (6 bases). With 1 base removed from V and 7 bases from J, the gap between germline ends came to 12 bases. The CDR3 is made up of 15 amino acids. Germline CDR1 reads SGHNT; CDR2 reads YYREEE (reference sequence). As DNA, the CDR3 is TGTGCCAGCAGCTTGACAGGGTCTCCCAATTCACCCCTCCACTTT. Its translation is CASSLTGSPNSPLHF.

CDR3 amino acids: CASYGAGFFTEAFF. The CDR3 nucleotides are TGTGCCAGCTACGGGGCGGGGTTCTTCACTGAAGCTTTCTTT. The chain combines TRBV6-4 with TRBJ1-1; D may be TRBD1 (5 bases). Trimming shortened V by 8 bases and J by 4 bases, and 17 bases separated the two germline ends. Germline loops: CDR1 MRHNA, CDR2 SNTAGT. CDR3 length equals 14 residues.

The J gene is TRBJ2-3, the V gene TRBV7-3; D is possibly TRBD2 (5 bases). This CDR3 comprises 12 residues. CDR1 and CDR2 from the germline V gene are SGHTA and FQGTGA. The ends were cut back, 5 bases at V and 10 bases at J, with 13 bases in the middle. In DNA, the CDR3 is TGTGCCAGCAGCCGAGACGGCGGGCCGCAGTATTTT. Its protein is CASSRDGGPQYF.

V usage is TRBV10-3 and J usage is TRBJ2-7; D might be TRBD1 (6 bases). Germline V gene lookup returns CDR1 ENHRY and CDR2 SYGVKD. V was cut by 3 bases and J by 2 bases, with 11 bases left in between. The CDR3 loop spans 14 amino acids. The DNA of the CDR3 is TGTGCCATCAGTGACCCGACAGGCACCTACGAGCAGTACTTC. Translating it yields CAISDPTGTYEQYF.

This clone was observed a few times. The CDR3, as DNA: TGCGCCAGCAGCCAAGGACCCGAGCGGGGGGGCCGAGCCGGGGAGCTGTTTTTT. Translation: CASSQGPERGGRAGELFF. The chain couples TRBV4-1 to TRBJ2-2, with 10 nucleotides matching TRBD2. V shed 1 base, J shed 6 bases, and the junction held 11 bases outside the gene matches. Germline CDR1 is MGHRA and CDR2 is YSYEKL. The CDR3 is 18 residues long.

This chain links TRBV7-8 with TRBJ1-1; TRBD1 might be the D (6 bases). Germline lookup yields CDR1 SGHVS and CDR2 FQNEAQ. Trimming took 3 bases from V and 6 from J, leaving 14 bases between them. The CDR3 covers 14 residues. In DNA form, the CDR3 reads TGTGCCAGCAGCTTCCCGCGGGGGGCGTCTGAAGCTTTCTTT. Amino acid sequence: CASSFPRGASEAFF.

The chain joins TRBV10-3 to TRBJ2-2; 10 bases map to TRBD1. CDR3 length equals 15 residues. The trim removed 6 bases at V and 5 bases at J, leaving 6 bases unmatched. Germline CDR1 ENHRY, CDR2 SYGVKD. The CDR3 DNA reads as TGTGCCATCAGGCCGGGACAGGGGTGGACCGGGGAGCTGTTTTTT. As protein: CAIRPGQGWTGELFF.

V usage is TRBV7-3 and J usage is TRBJ2-7, with D uncertain. Deletions cut 2 bases from V and 0 bases from J, with 8 bases between. The germline CDR1 and CDR2 sequences are SGHTA and FQGTGA. This CDR3 contains 14 residues. CDR3 protein: CASSLFDSSYEQYF. The CDR3 DNA follows: TGTGCCAGCAGCTTATTTGACTCCTCCTACGAGCAGTACTTC.

The CDR3 reads CASAEGQGLYGYTF. CDR3 sequence (DNA): TGTGCCAGCGCGGAGGGACAGGGCCTCTATGGCTACACCTTC. The J gene is TRBJ1-2, the V gene TRBV2, with TRBD1 matching over 9 bases. The V segment lost 8 bases and the J segment 4 bases; nucleotides outside the gene matches: 8. The V gene's germline CDR1 is SNHLY and CDR2 FYNNEI. The CDR3 contains 14 residues.

The V gene is TRBV28, the J gene TRBJ1-4; tentatively, D is TRBD1 (5 bases). CDR1 is MDHEN and CDR2 is SYDVKM in the germline V gene. CDR3 size: 17 residues. Deletions cut 3 bases from V and 3 bases from J, with 17 bases between. DNA of the CDR3: TGTGCCAGCAGTTTTCAATCTGGGGGGGTGGCTAATGAAAAACTGTTTTTT. As protein: CASSFQSGGVANEKLFF.

The genes are TRBV27 and TRBJ2-3, with 10 nucleotides matching TRBD2. With 6 bases clipped from V and 2 bases from J, the junction kept 5 bases outside the gene matches. Looked up from germline, CDR1 is MNHEY and CDR2 is SMNVEV (reference sequence). This CDR3 is built from 15 residues. The CDR3 loop reads CASSQLAGNTDTQYF. The CDR3 DNA follows: TGTGCCAGCAGCCAACTAGCGGGAAACACAGATACGCAGTATTTT.

This chain uses TRBV19 with TRBJ1-1; possible D gene TRBD1, 6 bases. CDR3 length equals 17 residues. CDR1 and CDR2 (germline): LNHDA, SQIVND (reference sequence). V dropped 6 bases and J dropped 5 bases, with 25 bases sitting between them. This chain's CDR3 is CASRGLGARTLGTEAFF. The CDR3 DNA reads as TGTGCCAGTAGGGGGTTGGGGGCTAGAACTTTGGGTACTGAAGCTTTCTTT.

The chain recombines TRBV19 with TRBJ2-4; TRBD2 matches 9 bases. This CDR3 is built from 20 residues. In germline, CDR1 is LNHDA, CDR2 SQIVND (reference sequence). The junction had 16 bases not matched to a gene; V was cut back by 1 base and J by 3 bases. CDR3 nucleotide sequence: TGTGCCAGTAGTATAGCGGGGATACGGGGAGCGGGGGGCGGCAAAAACATTCAGTACTTC. It is translated as CASSIAGIRGAGGGKNIQYF. Using reference TRBV19 and TRBJ2-4 for the parts outside the CDR3, the full variable domain is DGGITQSPKYLFRKEGQNVTLSCEQNLNHDAMYWYRQDPGQGLRLIYYSQIVNDFQKGDIAEGYSVSREKKESFPLTVTSAQKNPTAFYLCASSIAGIRGAGGGKNIQYFGAGTRLSVL.

J is TRBJ1-1 and V is TRBV15; 7 positions agree with TRBD1. This CDR3 comprises 15 residues. V lost 0 bases and J lost 4; bases outside the gene matches: 5. The germline CDR1 and CDR2 sequences are LNHNV and YYDKDF (reference sequence). The CDR3 DNA sequence: TGTGCCACCAGCAGAGATTCGGCAGGGGGCACTGAAGCTTTCTTT. Translating gives CATSRDSAGGTEAFF.

This clone appeared a single time. The chain recombines TRBV30 with TRBJ2-5; D not certain. Trimming took off 3 bases at V and 7 bases at J, with 12 bases between the two ends. Looked up from germline, CDR1 is GTSNPN and CDR2 is SVGIG (reference sequence). The CDR3 covers 12 residues. The CDR3: CAWRSPGGTQYF. CDR3 DNA sequence: TGTGCCTGGAGAAGCCCCGGTGGGACCCAGTACTTC.

The chain joins TRBV5-3 to TRBJ2-3, with D unclear. TRBV5-3 is labeled an ORF, and its function is uncertain. The CDR3 consists of 15 residues. The V gene lost 2 bases and the J gene lost 0 bases, with 10 bases spanning the gap. The CDR3: CARSFAPSSTDTQYF. DNA of the CDR3: TGTGCCAGAAGCTTTGCGCCTTCGAGCACAGATACGCAGTATTTT.

This sequence joins TRBV24-1 and TRBJ2-3, with 7 bases lining up with TRBD1. Germline CDR1 KGHDR, CDR2 SFDVKD. The trim removed 3 bases at V and 0 bases at J, leaving 5 bases unmatched. This CDR3 contains 16 residues. CDR3 in amino acids: CATSDPVTGSTDTQYF. Here the CDR3 DNA reads TGTGCCACCAGTGATCCAGTGACAGGGAGCACAGATACGCAGTATTTT.

The chain couples TRBV28 to TRBJ1-4; 10 positions agree with TRBD1. The CDR3 is made up of 15 amino acids. Trimming took 5 bases from V and 7 from J; bases not matched to a gene: 7. CDR1 is MDHEN and CDR2 is SYDVKM in the germline V gene. Here the CDR3 DNA reads TGTGCCAGCAGTCCACCGGGACAGGGGTCTGAAAAACTGTTTTTT. Protein: CASSPPGQGSEKLFF.